This T cell receptor (beta chain) was found in a study of blood T cell repertoires in COVID-19 (dated by TCRdb to 2020 to 2022). Turning to the overall study: Samples covering the acute and convalescent phases of COVID-19 were provided by collaborators in the United States, Italy and Spain. The sample metadata nearly always contained a de-identified subject ID, COVID-19 status, age in years and sex. The material from the prospective study consisted of cDNA or gDNA derived from T cells, B-cell-depleted T cells, or PBMCs. HLA class I and class II types, where available, came from metadata supplied by the sample provider rather than from assay-based typing. Samples came from the ongoing ImmuneRACE study (first 160 participants) plus 1,254 subjects from 6 global collaborators. The dataset comprised deeply sampled blood TCRbeta repertoires from subjects exposed to, actively infected with, or recovered from COVID-19. The repertoires were made available in a free public database intended to serve as a resource for research on the immune response to SARS-CoV-2.

On the study overall, not on this receptor specifically: The amount of clinical and demographic metadata varied by source and participant and was provided uncurated.

TCRbeta CDR3 regions were amplified from genomic DNA using the immunoSEQ Assay, a bias-controlled multiplex PCR. The published analysis was carried out like this. The number of nucleated cells in each sample was estimated from the amplification of reference gene primers within the assay. Sequence reads were collapsed and filtered to measure the absolute abundance of every unique TCRbeta CDR3 rearrangement. Productive Simpson clonality was computed per sample as the square root of Simpson's diversity index over productive rearrangements. Imported from immuneACCESS, the table was reduced by TCRdb to in-frame sequences with V and J called. These copies leave out some clones; in studies compared against another copy, an unresolved V gene accounts for under half, and the cause of the remainder is not known. From that table come the V and J calls and clone size; the DNA was used to work out D and trimming. In all, the sample holds tens of thousands of clones, and under 90% of those were seen once. 25% to 35% of the sample rests with the top ten.

A note on this clone: Which antigen it targets is not known. Base qualities were left out, and no much larger clone turns up one base away.

Collaborating institutions collected whole blood in K2EDTA tubes following their own protocols. For TCRbeta analysis, collaborator samples were shipped as frozen whole blood, as isolated PBMCs, or as DNA extracted from either sample type. Cut back by 6 bases and 2 bases, the V and J ends lie 8 bases apart. The CDR3 spans 13 residues, from the cysteine through the phenylalanine. Only the CDR3 DNA stays, 39 bases, in frame from base 1. Per the germline V gene, SNHLY is the CDR1 and FYNNEI is the CDR2. The chain is assembled from TRBV2 and TRBJ1-5; the D gene lacks a confident call. Sequencing was performed on peripheral blood. The sequence was obtained from a woman in her seventies with active COVID-19. For the CDR3, the sequence is CASSSQGNQPQHF. The nucleotide sequence is TGTGCCAGCAGCTCCCAGGGCAATCAGCCCCAGCATTTT. Reference TRBV2 and TRBJ1-5 genes cover what lies past the CDR3, so the full variable domain is EPEVTQTPSHQVTQMGQEVILRCVPISNHLYFYWYRQILGQKVEFLVSFYNNEISEKSEIFDDQFSVERPDGSNFTLKIRSTKLEDSAMYFCASSSQGNQPQHFGDGTRLSIL.